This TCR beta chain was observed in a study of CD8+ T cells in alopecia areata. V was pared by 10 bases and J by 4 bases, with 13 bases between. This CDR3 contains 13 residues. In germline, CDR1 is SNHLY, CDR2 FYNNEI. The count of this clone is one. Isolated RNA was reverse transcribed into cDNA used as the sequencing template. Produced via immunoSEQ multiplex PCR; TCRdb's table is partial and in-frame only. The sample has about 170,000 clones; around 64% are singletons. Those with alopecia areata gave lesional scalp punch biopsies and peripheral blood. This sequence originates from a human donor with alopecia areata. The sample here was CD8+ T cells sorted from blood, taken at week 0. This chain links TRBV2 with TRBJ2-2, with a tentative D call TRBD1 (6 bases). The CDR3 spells CAINRVSTGELFF. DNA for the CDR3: TGTGCCATCAACAGGGTATCCACCGGGGAGCTGTTTTTT. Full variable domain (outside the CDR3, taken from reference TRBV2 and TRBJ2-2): EPEVTQTPSHQVTQMGQEVILRCVPISNHLYFYWYRQILGQKVEFLVSFYNNEISEKSEIFDDQFSVERPDGSNFTLKIRSTKLEDSAMYFCAINRVSTGELFFGEGSRLTVL.